This T cell receptor beta chain originates from a study of shared clonotypes between healthy human individuals. Produced via immunoSEQ multiplex PCR; TCRdb's table is partial and in-frame only. The sample carries roughly 170,000 clones, approximately 61% recorded once. The CDR3 is 15 amino acids. Germline CDR1 is SNHLY and CDR2 is FYNNEI. V lost 5 bases and J lost 0, with 13 bases in between. Sequencing was performed on memory CD4+ T cells sorted from blood. Subset of the sample: CD45RA-negative fraction. The receptor comes from a man aged 25 to 45 in good health. V gene TRBV2 combines with J gene TRBJ1-1; no firm D call. The CDR3 is CASSPRPALNTEAFF. The CDR3, as DNA: TGTGCCAGCAGTCCCCGCCCGGCCTTGAACACTGAAGCTTTCTTT.